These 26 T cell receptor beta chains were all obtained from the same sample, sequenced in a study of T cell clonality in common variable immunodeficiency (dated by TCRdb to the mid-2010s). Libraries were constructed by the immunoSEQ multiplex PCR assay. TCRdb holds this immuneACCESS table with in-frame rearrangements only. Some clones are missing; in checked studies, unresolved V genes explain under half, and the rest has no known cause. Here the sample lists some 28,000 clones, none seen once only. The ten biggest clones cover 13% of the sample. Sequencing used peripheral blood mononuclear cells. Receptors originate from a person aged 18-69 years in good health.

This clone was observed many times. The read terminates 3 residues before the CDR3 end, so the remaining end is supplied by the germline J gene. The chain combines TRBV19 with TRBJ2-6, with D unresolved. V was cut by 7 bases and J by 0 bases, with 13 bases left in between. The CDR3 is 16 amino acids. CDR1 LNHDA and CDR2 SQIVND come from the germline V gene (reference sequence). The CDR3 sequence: CASTPDKYSGANVLTF. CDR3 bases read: TGTGCCAGTACCCCCGACAAGTACTCTGGGGCCAACGTC. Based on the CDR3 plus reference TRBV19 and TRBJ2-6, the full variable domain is DGGITQSPKYLFRKEGQNVTLSCEQNLNHDAMYWYRQDPGQGLRLIYYSQIVNDFQKGDIAEGYSVSREKKESFPLTVTSAQKNPTAFYLCASTPDKYSGANVLTFGAGSRLTVL.

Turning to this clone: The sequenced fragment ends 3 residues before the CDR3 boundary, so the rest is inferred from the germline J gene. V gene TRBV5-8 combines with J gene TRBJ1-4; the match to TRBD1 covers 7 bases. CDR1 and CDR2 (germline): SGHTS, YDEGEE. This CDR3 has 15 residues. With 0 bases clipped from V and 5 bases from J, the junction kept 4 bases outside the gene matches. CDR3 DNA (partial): TGTGCCAGCAGCTTGGGGACAGGACTCAATGAAAAA. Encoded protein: CASSLGTGLNEK. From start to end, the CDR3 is CASSLGTGLNEKLFF.

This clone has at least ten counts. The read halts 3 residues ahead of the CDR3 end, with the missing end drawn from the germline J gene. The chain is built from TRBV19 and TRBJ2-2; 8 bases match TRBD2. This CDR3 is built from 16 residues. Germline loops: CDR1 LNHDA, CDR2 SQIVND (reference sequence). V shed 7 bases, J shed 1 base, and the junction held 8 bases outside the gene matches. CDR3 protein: CASTQPAGGNTGELFF. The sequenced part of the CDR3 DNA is TGTGCCAGTACCCAACCGGCGGGGGGGAACACCGGGGAG.

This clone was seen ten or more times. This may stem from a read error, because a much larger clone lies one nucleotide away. CDR3 DNA, as far as it was read: TGCAGCGTAGCGGACAGGACGGCCTACGAG. This sequence encodes CSVADRTAYE. The entire CDR3 protein is CSVADRTAYEQYF. The chain recombines TRBV29-1 with TRBJ2-7; 7 bases line up with TRBD1. Read coverage stops 3 residues before the CDR3 terminus; the germline J gene supplies the remainder. This CDR3 region has 13 residues. The trim removed 6 bases at V and 2 bases at J, leaving 7 bases unmatched. Germline values: CDR1 SQVTM, CDR2 ANQGSEA.

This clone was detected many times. CDR3 loop: CSAWDSNQPQHF. The covered CDR3 bases are TGCAGTGCTTGGGACTCCAATCAGCCC. The rearrangement uses TRBV20-1 and TRBJ1-5; tentatively, D is TRBD1 (5 bases). Read sequence stops 3 residues before the CDR3 end, and the germline J gene provides the missing end. Trimming pared 5 bases from V and 3 bases from J, leaving 8 bases between. The CDR3 length is 12 residues. CDR1 and CDR2 from the germline V gene are DFQATT and SNEGSKA (reference sequence).

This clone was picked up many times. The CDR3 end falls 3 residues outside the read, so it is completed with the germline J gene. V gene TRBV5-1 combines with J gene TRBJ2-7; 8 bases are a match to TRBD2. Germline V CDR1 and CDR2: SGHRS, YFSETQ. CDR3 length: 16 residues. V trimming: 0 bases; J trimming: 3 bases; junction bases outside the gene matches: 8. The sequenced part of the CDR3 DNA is TGCGCCAGCAGCTTGGCCGGGGGGGCCCCTAACTACGAG. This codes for CASSLAGGAPNYE. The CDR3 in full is CASSLAGGAPNYEQYF. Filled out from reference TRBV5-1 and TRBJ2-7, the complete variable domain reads KAGVTQTPRYLIKTRGQQVTLSCSPISGHRSVSWYQQTPGQGLQFLFEYFSETQRNKGNFPGRFSGRQFSNSRSEMNVSTLELGDSALYLCASSLAGGAPNYEQYFGPGTRLTVT.

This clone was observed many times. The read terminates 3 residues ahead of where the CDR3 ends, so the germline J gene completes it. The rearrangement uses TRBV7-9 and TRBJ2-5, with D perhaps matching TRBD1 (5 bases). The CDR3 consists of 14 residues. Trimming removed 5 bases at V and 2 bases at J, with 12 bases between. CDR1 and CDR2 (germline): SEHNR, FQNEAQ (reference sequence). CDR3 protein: CASSLPTAQETQYF. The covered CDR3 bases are TGTGCCAGCAGCCTCCCGACAGCGCAAGAGACC.

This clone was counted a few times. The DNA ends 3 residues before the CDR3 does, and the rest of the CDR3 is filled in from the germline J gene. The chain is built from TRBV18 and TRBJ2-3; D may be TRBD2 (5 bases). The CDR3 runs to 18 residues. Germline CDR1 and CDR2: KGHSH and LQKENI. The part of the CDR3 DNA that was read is TGTGCCAGCTCACCAGTCCGGGTGGCGGGCGGGCTCCAAGAGACG. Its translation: CASSPVRVAGGLQET. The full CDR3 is CASSPVRVAGGLQETQYF.

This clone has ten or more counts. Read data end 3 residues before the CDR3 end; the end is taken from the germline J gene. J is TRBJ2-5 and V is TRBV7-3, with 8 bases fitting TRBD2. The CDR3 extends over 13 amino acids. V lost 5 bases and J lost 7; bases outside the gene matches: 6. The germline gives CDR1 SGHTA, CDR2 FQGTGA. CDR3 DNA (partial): TGTGCCAGCAGCGCGGGGGGAGCCGGGACC. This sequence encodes CASSAGGAGT. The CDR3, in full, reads CASSAGGAGTQYF.

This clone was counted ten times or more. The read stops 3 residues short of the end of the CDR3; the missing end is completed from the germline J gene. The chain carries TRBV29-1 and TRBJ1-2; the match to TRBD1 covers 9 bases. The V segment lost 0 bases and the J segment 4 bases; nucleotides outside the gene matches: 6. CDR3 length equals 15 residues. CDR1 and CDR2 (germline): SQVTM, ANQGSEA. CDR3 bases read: TGCAGCGTTGAAGATCGGGGACAGGGCAGCTATGGC. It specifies CSVEDRGQGSYG. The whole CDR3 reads CSVEDRGQGSYGYTF. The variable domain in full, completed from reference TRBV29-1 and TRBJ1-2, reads SAVISQKPSRDICQRGTSLTIQCQVDSQVTMMFWYRQQPGQSLTLIATANQGSEATYESGFVIDKFPISRPNLTFSTLTVSNMSPEDSSIYLCSVEDRGQGSYGYTFGSGTRLTVV.

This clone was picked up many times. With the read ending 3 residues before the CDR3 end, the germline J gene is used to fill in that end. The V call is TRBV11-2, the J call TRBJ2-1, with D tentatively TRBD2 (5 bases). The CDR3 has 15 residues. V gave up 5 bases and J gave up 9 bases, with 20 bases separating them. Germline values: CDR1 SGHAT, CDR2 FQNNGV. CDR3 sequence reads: CASSQLNLNSVEQFF. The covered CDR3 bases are TGTGCCAGCAGCCAACTTAACCTTAATAGCGTTGAG.

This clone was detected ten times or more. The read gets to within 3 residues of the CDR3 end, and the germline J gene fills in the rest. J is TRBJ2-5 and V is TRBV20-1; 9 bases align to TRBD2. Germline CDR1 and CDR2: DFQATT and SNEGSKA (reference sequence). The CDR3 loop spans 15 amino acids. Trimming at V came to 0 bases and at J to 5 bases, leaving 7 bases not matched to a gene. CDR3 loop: CSARDRASGVETQYF. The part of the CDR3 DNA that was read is TGCAGTGCTAGAGATCGGGCTAGCGGGGTCGAGACC.

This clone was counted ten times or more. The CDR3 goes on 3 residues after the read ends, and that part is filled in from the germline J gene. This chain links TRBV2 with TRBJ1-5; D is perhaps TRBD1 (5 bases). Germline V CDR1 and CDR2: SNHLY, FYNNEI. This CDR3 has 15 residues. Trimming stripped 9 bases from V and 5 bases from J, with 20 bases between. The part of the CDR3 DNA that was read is TGTGCCAGGGGGGGAACGCGGGACGACGATCAGCCC. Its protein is CARGGTRDDDQP. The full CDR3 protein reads CARGGTRDDDQPQHF. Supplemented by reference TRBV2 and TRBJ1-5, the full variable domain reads EPEVTQTPSHQVTQMGQEVILRCVPISNHLYFYWYRQILGQKVEFLVSFYNNEISEKSEIFDDQFSVERPDGSNFTLKIRSTKLEDSAMYFCARGGTRDDDQPQHFGDGTRLSIL.

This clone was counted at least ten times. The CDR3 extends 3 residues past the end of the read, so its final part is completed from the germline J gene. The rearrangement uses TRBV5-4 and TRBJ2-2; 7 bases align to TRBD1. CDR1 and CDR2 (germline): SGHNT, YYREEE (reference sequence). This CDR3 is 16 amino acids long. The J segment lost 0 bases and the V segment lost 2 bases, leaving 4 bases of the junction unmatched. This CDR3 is CASSFRDSTNTGELFF. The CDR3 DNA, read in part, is TGTGCCAGCAGCTTCCGGGACAGCACGAACACCGGGGAG.

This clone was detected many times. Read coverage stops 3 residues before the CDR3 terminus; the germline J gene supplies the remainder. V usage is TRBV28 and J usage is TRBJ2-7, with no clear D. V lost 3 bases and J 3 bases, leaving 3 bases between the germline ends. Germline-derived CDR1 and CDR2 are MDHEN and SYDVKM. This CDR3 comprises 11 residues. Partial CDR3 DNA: TGTGCCAGCAGTTTTTACTACGAG. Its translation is CASSFYYE. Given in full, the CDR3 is CASSFYYEQYF.

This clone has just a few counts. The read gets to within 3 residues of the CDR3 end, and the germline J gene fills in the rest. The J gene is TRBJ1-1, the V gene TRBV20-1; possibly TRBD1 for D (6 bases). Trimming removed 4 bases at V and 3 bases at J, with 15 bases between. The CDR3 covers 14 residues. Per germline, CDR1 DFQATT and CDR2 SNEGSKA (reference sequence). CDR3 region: CSATRTATDTEAFF. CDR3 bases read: TGCAGTGCTACCCGGACAGCCACCGACACTGAA.

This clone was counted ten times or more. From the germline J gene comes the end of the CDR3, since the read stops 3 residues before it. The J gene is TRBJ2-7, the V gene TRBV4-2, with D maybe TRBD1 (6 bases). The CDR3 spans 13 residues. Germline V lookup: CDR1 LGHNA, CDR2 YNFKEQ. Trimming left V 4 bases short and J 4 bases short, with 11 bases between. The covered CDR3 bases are TGTGCCAGCAGCCCGGGACATCCTTACGAG. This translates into CASSPGHPYE. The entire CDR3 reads CASSPGHPYEQYF.

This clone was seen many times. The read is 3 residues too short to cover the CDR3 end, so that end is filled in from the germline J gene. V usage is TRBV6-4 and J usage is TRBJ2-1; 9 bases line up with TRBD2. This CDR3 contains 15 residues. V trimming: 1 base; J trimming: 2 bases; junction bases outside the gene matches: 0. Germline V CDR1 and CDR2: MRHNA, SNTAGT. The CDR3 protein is CASSDLAGAYNEQFF. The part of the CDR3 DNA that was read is TGTGCCAGCAGTGACTTAGCGGGGGCCTACAATGAG.

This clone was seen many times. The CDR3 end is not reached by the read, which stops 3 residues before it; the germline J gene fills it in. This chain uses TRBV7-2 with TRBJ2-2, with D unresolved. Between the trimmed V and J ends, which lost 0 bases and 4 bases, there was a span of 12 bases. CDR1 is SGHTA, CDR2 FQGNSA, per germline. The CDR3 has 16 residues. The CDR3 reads CASSLALGVATGELFF. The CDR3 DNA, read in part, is TGTGCCAGCAGCTTAGCGCTGGGTGTAGCCACCGGGGAG.

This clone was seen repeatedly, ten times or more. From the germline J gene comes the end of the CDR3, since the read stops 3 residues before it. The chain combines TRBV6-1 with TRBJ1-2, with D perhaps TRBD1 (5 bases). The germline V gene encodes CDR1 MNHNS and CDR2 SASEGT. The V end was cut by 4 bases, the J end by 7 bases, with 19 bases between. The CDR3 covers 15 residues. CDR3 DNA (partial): TGTGCCAGCAGTGCAACAGGTCCTCAGAGCAGTGGC. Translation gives CASSATGPQSSG. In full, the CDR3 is CASSATGPQSSGYTF.

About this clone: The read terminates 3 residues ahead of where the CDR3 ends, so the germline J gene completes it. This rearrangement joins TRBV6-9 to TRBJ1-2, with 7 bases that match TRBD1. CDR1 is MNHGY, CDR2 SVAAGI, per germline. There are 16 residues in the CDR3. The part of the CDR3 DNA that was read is TGTGCCAGCAACCCAAAAAAGGACAGGAGAGACTACGAC. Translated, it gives CASNPKKDRRDYD. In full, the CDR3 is CASNPKKDRRDYDYTF.

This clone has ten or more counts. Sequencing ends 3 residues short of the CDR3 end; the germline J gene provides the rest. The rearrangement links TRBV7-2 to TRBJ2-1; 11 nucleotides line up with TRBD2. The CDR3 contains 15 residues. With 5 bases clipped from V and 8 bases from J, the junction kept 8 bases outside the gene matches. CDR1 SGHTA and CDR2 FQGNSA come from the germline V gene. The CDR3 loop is CASSAVAGGLYEQFF. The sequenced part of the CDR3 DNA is TGTGCCAGCAGCGCCGTAGCGGGGGGGCTCTATGAG. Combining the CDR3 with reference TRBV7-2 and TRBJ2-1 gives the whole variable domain GAGVSQSPSNKVTEKGKDVELRCDPISGHTALYWYRQSLGQGLEFLIYFQGNSAPDKSGLPSDRFSAERTGGSVSTLTIQRTQQEDSAVYLCASSAVAGGLYEQFFGPGTRLTVL.

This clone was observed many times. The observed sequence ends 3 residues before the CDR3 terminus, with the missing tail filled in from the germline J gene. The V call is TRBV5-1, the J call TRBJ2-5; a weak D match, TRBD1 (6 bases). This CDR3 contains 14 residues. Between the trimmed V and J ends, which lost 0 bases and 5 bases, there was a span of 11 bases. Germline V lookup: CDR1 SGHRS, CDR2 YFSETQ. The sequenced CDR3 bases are TGCGCCAGCAGCTTGGAGCAGGGGTCGGAGACC. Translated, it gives CASSLEQGSET. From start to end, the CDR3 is CASSLEQGSETQYF.

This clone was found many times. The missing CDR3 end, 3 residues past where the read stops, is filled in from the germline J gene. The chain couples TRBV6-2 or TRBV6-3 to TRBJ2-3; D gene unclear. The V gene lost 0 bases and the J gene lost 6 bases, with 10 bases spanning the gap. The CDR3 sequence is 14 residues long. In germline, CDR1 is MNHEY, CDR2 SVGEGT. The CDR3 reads CASSYSPQGDTQYF. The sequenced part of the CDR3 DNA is TGTGCCAGCAGTTACTCACCTCAAGGGGATACG.

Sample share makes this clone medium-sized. Incomplete CDR3 DNA: TGTGCCAGCAGTGGAAACACCCTTAATGAAAAA. Amino acids: CASSGNTLNEK. The full CDR3 protein is CASSGNTLNEKLFF. This chain uses TRBV2 with TRBJ1-4, with D unresolved. The read terminates 3 residues before the CDR3 end, so the remaining end is supplied by the germline J gene. CDR1 and CDR2 from the germline V gene are SNHLY and FYNNEI. V gave up 4 bases and J gave up 4 bases, with 10 bases separating them. The CDR3 is 14 amino acids.

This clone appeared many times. CDR3 amino acids: CASRAGLSNQPQHF. The sequenced CDR3 bases are TGTGCCAGCAGAGCAGGGCTTAGCAATCAGCCC. The chain couples TRBV2 to TRBJ1-5; tentative D call: TRBD1 (5 bases). The read falls 3 residues short of the CDR3 end, and the missing part is taken from the germline J gene. CDR3 length: 14 residues. Trimming took 6 bases from V and 0 from J, leaving 9 bases between them. The germline V gene has CDR1 SNHLY and CDR2 FYNNEI.